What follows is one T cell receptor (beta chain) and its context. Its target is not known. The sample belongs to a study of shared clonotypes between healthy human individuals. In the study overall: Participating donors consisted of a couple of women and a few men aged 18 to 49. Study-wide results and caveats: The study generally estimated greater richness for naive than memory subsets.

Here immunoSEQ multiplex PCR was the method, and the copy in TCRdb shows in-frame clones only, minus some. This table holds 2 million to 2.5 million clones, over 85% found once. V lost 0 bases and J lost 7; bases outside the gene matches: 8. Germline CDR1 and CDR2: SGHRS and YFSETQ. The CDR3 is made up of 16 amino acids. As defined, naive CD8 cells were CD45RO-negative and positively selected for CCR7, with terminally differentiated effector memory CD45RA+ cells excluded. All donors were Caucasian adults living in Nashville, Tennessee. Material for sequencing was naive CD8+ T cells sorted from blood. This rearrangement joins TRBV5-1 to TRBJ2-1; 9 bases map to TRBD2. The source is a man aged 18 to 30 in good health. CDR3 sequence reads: CASSLASSGAENEQFF. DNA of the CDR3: TGCGCCAGCAGCTTGGCTTCTAGCGGGGCAGAGAATGAGCAGTTCTTC.